This is a list of T cell receptor beta chains from one sample in a study of T cells expressing NK-cell markers. TCRdb re-called the 5' RACE reads and shows each CDR3 protein once, DNA omitted. This sample's table has hundreds of thousands of distinct CDR3 sequences. The sample comprised blood T cells: a sorted CD56 or NKG2C T cell subset, CD4+ or CD8+ T cells, or bulk PBMC T cells (not recorded which). The receptors stem from a man between 18 and 69 years old in good health. Each CDR3 is given with its conserved first and last residue.

V,J,CDR3
TRBV15,TRBJ2-7,CATSRDSARGTGRAYEQYF
TRBV2,TRBJ1-6,CASSERAAGNSPLHF
TRBV2,TRBJ1-5,CASSAYGNQPQHF
TRBV5-1,TRBJ2-1,CASSPRANSGLAGPSAYNEQFF
TRBV29-1,TRBJ2-2,CSLGTSGGTNTGELFF
TRBV18,TRBJ2-7,CASSPSPGLAYEQYF
TRBV5-6,TRBJ2-5,CASSPSGGAGQGETQYF
TRBV15,TRBJ2-5,CATSRAMGETQYF
TRBV3-1,TRBJ2-5,CASSQGRGRKTQYF
TRBV25-1,TRBJ1-1,CASRDRRGKGSTEAFF
TRBV28,TRBJ1-2,CASSSLERGRDYGYTF
TRBV2,TRBJ2-1,CASSFTWADEQFF
TRBV10-3,TRBJ2-3,CAIKHRPTDTQYF
TRBV27,TRBJ1-5,CASSPRTGIYQPQHF
TRBV7-2,TRBJ2-7,CASSLAGSSSEQYF
TRBV28,TRBJ2-2,CASSSFPRGTGELFF
TRBV4-1,TRBJ2-1,CASSSQGDGQFF
TRBV10-3,TRBJ2-4,CAISERQGITKNIQYF
TRBV6-1,TRBJ2-7,CASSLRPRTSGYEQYF
TRBV6-1,TRBJ2-7,CASRPPRQGSNEQYF
TRBV4-2,TRBJ2-7,CASSQTGNYYEQYF
TRBV6-5,TRBJ2-5,CASSSTVGGLPEKETQYF